This TCR beta chain was sequenced during a study of blood T cell repertoires in COVID-19. TCRdb keeps only in-frame clones here, not all; method: immunoSEQ multiplex PCR. The sample records tens of thousands of clones, 82% being singletons. This clone was counted only a few times. The germline V gene encodes CDR1 SGHTA and CDR2 FQGNSA. This CDR3 is 18 amino acids long. V was pared by 3 bases and J by 4 bases, with 14 bases of the junction left unmatched. The gene calls are TRBV7-2 and TRBJ2-5, with 10 bases that match TRBD2. The specimen sequenced was peripheral blood. The origin of this receptor is a woman at least 80 years old with acute or convalescent COVID-19. As DNA, the CDR3 is TGTGCCAGCAGCTTTGGGGCCCTAGCGGGGGCTCCTGGAGAGACCCAGTACTTC. Amino acids: CASSFGALAGAPGETQYF. Full variable domain (missing parts from reference TRBV7-2 and TRBJ2-5): GAGVSQSPSNKVTEKGKDVELRCDPISGHTALYWYRQSLGQGLEFLIYFQGNSAPDKSGLPSDRFSAERTGGSVSTLTIQRTQQEDSAVYLCASSFGALAGAPGETQYFGPGTRLLVL.